The rows below give T cell receptor beta chains drawn from one sample of a study of blood T cell repertoires in COVID-19. Assay used: immunoSEQ multiplex PCR; TCRdb lists only in-frame clones, some missing. The table has about 400,000 clones, 85% to 90% seen once. Material for sequencing was PBMCs or T cells enriched from blood (not recorded which). These receptor sequences come from a woman aged 25 to 45 with acute COVID-19. Each CDR3 is given with its conserved first and last residue. Fields, in order: CDR3 length, D gene, V gene, J gene, CDR3 protein, CDR3 DNA. The D gene is left open where the match is weak.

13	TRBD1	TRBV13	TRBJ1-1	CASSSLQGVEAFF	TGTGCCAGCAGCTCACTACAGGGGGTAGAAGCTTTCTTT
18	NA	TRBV5-8	TRBJ2-5	CASSLPGLVGVVAETQYF	TGTGCCAGCAGCTTACCGGGACTCGTCGGGGTCGTTGCGGAGACCCAGTACTTC
12	NA	TRBV6-2/TRBV6-3	TRBJ2-7	CASSLRTGEQYF	TGTGCCAGCAGTCTGCGGACGGGGGAGCAGTACTTC
16	TRBD1	TRBV19	TRBJ1-1	CASSILDRGTYTEAFF	TGTGCCAGTAGTATTCTAGACAGGGGGACTTACACTGAAGCTTTCTTT
15	TRBD1	TRBV28	TRBJ2-5	CASSWTGKGQETQYF	TGTGCCAGCAGTTGGACAGGAAAGGGGCAAGAGACCCAGTACTTC
15	NA	TRBV27	TRBJ1-5	CASSLSRQSNQPQHF	TGTGCCAGCAGTTTATCGCGACAGAGCAATCAGCCCCAGCATTTT
13	NA	TRBV27	TRBJ1-5	CASSGGDFQPQHF	TGTGCCAGCAGCGGGGGGGACTTTCAGCCCCAGCATTTT
18	NA	TRBV1	TRBJ1-1	CTSSQAPGVECGYTEAFF	TGCACCAGCAGCCAAGCCCCCGGGGTGGAGTGCGGGTACACTGAAGCTTTCTTT
15	NA	TRBV27	TRBJ1-4	CASSGLGATNEKLFF	TGTGCCAGCAGCGGGTTAGGGGCAACTAATGAAAAACTGTTTTTT
17	NA	TRBV21-1	TRBJ1-5	CAVQSRQGGLVSQPQHF	TGTGCCGTTCAATCCCGACAGGGGGGACTAGTTAGCCAGCCCCAGCATTTT